This TCR beta chain is from a study of T-cell reconstitution after alpha-beta-depleted transplantation in children. The CDR3 has 17 amino acids. V was shortened by 3 bases and J by 10 bases, with 23 bases between the two germline ends. Per the germline V gene, CDR1 is SGDLS and CDR2 is YYNGEE. A library of TCRbeta sequences, prepared with unique molecular identifiers, was generated. Each CDR3 protein gets one entry after TCRdb re-called the PCR reads with MiXCR. The table has hundreds of thousands of distinct CDR3 sequences, approximately 13% seen once. This clonotype has a single count. The source is a human donor who donated a stem cell graft to a child with combined immunodeficiency. The chain joins TRBV9 to TRBJ1-6, with D maybe TRBD1 (6 bases). This specimen consisted of PBMCs from the stem cell graft donor, obtained from the stem cell graft. The CDR3 reads CASSASGGELFRSPLHF. The CDR3 region has the DNA TGTGCCAGCAGCGCTTCGGGGGGCGAGCTGTTCCGATCACCCCTCCACTTT.